Below, one TCR beta chain is given with its context. This record comes from a study of blood T cell repertoires in COVID-19. Overall study context: Donors in the United States, Italy and Spain gave samples during acute or convalescent COVID-19. From T cells, B-cell-depleted T cells, or PBMCs came the material, which was cDNA or gDNA.

The authors' processing: Reference gene primer amplification yielded estimated nucleated cell counts. The data were produced by immunoSEQ multiplex PCR, yet TCRdb's version contains in-frame clones alone and is incomplete. Clonal size and the V and J genes are those of that table, whereas D and trimming came from the DNA. The table includes tens of thousands of clones, 80% to 90% detected once. Per germline, CDR1 KGHSH and CDR2 LQKENI. With 6 bases removed from V and 4 bases from J, the gap between germline ends came to 15 bases. This CDR3 is 15 amino acids long. The sample consisted of peripheral blood. The chain employs TRBV18 and TRBJ2-2, with D perhaps matching TRBD1 (7 bases). The sequence was obtained from a human donor in a cohort sampled during active COVID-19. Here the CDR3 DNA reads TGTGCCAGCTCCCGGGGGACAGAGATCACCGGGGAGCTGTTTTTT. Amino acids: CASSRGTEITGELFF.